This T cell receptor (beta chain) emerged from a study of shared clonotypes between healthy human individuals. Study information: Donors, aged 18 to 49, were a couple of women and three men.

CD4+ cells yielded CD45RA+ naive and CD45RA-negative memory subsets. Execution of the assay was at deep level. Assay used: immunoSEQ multiplex PCR; TCRdb lists only in-frame clones, some missing. Seen here are 2 million to 2.5 million clones, approximately 96% observed once, and the top ten hold 0.13%. The germline CDR1 and CDR2 sequences are MDHEN and SYDVKM. The V and J ends lost 2 bases and 2 bases respectively, with 9 bases between them. The length of the CDR3 is 14 residues. Sequencing used naive CD4+ T cells sorted from blood. Subset given: CD45RA+ positively selected. The receptor comes from a man aged 18-30 years in good health. The rearrangement uses TRBV28 and TRBJ1-2; weak D call: TRBD1 (6 bases). CDR3 nucleotides: TGTGCCAGCAGTTTAGCCGACAGGAACTATGGCTACACCTTC. Protein product: CASSLADRNYGYTF.